These 29 T cell receptor beta chains originate from one sample sequenced in a study of memory CD4+ T cells and cytomegalovirus serostatus. Single viable CD3+CD4+CD8-CD45RO+ cells were sorted as the memory CD4+ T cells. TCRdb's copy holds only in-frame clones and misses some; the assay was immunoSEQ multiplex PCR. The data show almost 55,000 clones, around 78% seen once. The source material was memory CD4+ T cells from blood. Receptors were obtained from an adult in good health and CMV-seronegative.

The rearrangement links TRBV4-3 to TRBJ1-2, with D uncertain. The CDR3 is made up of 14 amino acids. Germline V lookup: CDR1 LGHNA, CDR2 YSLEER. With 0 bases removed from V and 7 bases from J, the gap between germline ends came to 12 bases. CDR3 DNA sequence: TGCGCCAGCAGCCAAGAGTTTTGGGAGGGTGGCTACACCTTC. It codes for CASSQEFWEGGYTF.

The V call is TRBV5-5, the J call TRBJ1-1; D is unclear. Per the germline V gene, CDR1 is SGHKS and CDR2 is YYEKEE (reference sequence). CDR3 length equals 18 residues. V lost 2 bases to trimming and J lost 1 base, with 21 bases between them. The CDR3 is CASSFSLGVKTWNTEAFF. The DNA of the CDR3 is TGTGCCAGCAGCTTTTCCCTCGGAGTTAAGACGTGGAACACTGAAGCTTTCTTT.

The chain recombines TRBV14 with TRBJ2-1; D might be TRBD1 (6 bases). CDR3 length equals 16 residues. CDR1 is SGHDN, CDR2 FVKESK, per germline. V was clipped by 3 bases and J by 4 bases, with 16 bases between them. CDR3 nucleotides: TGTGCCAGCAGCCACCTGGGGACACTACCATACAATGAGCAGTTCTTC. This gives the protein CASSHLGTLPYNEQFF.

The chain has TRBV19 and TRBJ1-6; no clear D gene. Germline CDR1 LNHDA, CDR2 SQIVND (reference sequence). This CDR3 is built from 13 residues. V was cut by 6 bases and J by 11 bases, with 14 bases left in between. The CDR3 DNA reads TGTGCCAGTAGCACGCGGACCGGAACACCCCTCCACTTT. Its protein product is CASSTRTGTPLHF.

This rearrangement joins TRBV7-9 to TRBJ2-7; tentatively, D is TRBD1 (6 bases). The CDR3 sequence is 15 residues long. The ends were cut back, 3 bases at V and 0 bases at J, with 12 bases in the middle. Germline values: CDR1 SEHNR, CDR2 FQNEAQ (reference sequence). The chain's CDR3 is CASSLEPGASYEQYF. CDR3 nucleotide sequence: TGTGCCAGCAGCTTGGAGCCAGGGGCCTCCTACGAGCAGTACTTC.

This chain connects TRBV19 to TRBJ2-5; 7 nucleotides line up with TRBD2. Trimming took 4 bases from V and 4 from J; bases not matched to a gene: 6. Germline-derived CDR1 and CDR2 are LNHDA and SQIVND (reference sequence). The CDR3 runs 14 residues. CDR3 DNA: TGTGCCAGTAGTAAATGGGAGGGCGGAGAGACCCAGTACTTC. It specifies CASSKWEGGETQYF.

The V gene is TRBV4-1, the J gene TRBJ2-3; 9 nucleotides align to TRBD2. The CDR3 runs to 15 residues. Per germline, CDR1 MGHRA and CDR2 YSYEKL. With V trimmed by 3 bases and J by 4 bases, 5 bases remained unmatched. The CDR3 loop is CASSHLAGEADTQYF. CDR3 DNA sequence: TGCGCCAGCAGCCACTTAGCGGGAGAGGCAGATACGCAGTATTTT.

The CDR3 region has the DNA TGTGCCAGCAGGGGGACAGGGCCTAGCAATCAGCCCCAGCATTTT. Residues: CASRGTGPSNQPQHF. This chain connects TRBV28 to TRBJ1-5, with TRBD1 matching 9 bases. Trimming removed 6 bases from V and 0 bases from J; junction bases left unmatched: 3. The CDR3 has 15 residues. Germline CDR1 is MDHEN and CDR2 is SYDVKM.

This chain links TRBV12-1 with TRBJ2-3. TRBV12-1 is a recognized pseudogene. CDR3 size: 17 residues. CDR3 DNA: TGTGCCAGCAGCTCCCTCTTTGGTCGGGCGAGCACAGATACGCAGTATTTT. Its protein product is CASSSLFGRASTDTQYF.

The gene calls are TRBV9 and TRBJ2-7, with 11 bases fitting TRBD2. Looked up from germline, CDR1 is SGDLS and CDR2 is YYNGEE. V lost 4 bases and J lost 2; bases outside the gene matches: 8. The CDR3 is 16 residues long. The chain's CDR3 is CASSMQETSGAYEQYF. Written as DNA, the CDR3 is TGTGCCAGCAGCATGCAGGAGACTAGCGGGGCCTACGAGCAGTACTTC.

The sample holds one count of this clone. The chain joins TRBV6-5 to TRBJ2-1; perhaps D is TRBD1 or TRBD2 (6 bases each). The CDR3 has 15 residues. Trimming removed 10 bases from V and 0 bases from J, with 16 bases in between. Germline V lookup: CDR1 MNHEY, CDR2 SVGAGI. The DNA for the CDR3 is TGTGCCACAAAACGAGGGGGGACCTCCTACAATGAGCAGTTCTTC. Amino acid sequence: CATKRGGTSYNEQFF.

V usage is TRBV19 and J usage is TRBJ2-7, with 7 bases fitting TRBD1. The V gene end was trimmed by 5 bases and the J gene end by 3 bases; junction bases not matched to a gene: 10. The CDR3 has 15 residues. The germline CDR1 and CDR2 sequences are LNHDA and SQIVND (reference sequence). CDR3 nucleotide sequence: TGTGCCAGTAGTCCCGCCCGGACAGGCCACTACGAGCAGTACTTC. The encoded protein is CASSPARTGHYEQYF. Combining the CDR3 with reference TRBV19 and TRBJ2-7 gives the whole variable domain DGGITQSPKYLFRKEGQNVTLSCEQNLNHDAMYWYRQDPGQGLRLIYYSQIVNDFQKGDIAEGYSVSREKKESFPLTVTSAQKNPTAFYLCASSPARTGHYEQYFGPGTRLTVT.

The sample holds a few counts of this clone. This chain connects TRBV25-1 to TRBJ1-2; the D is unclear. With 4 bases removed from V and 9 bases from J, the gap between germline ends came to 9 bases. The CDR3 is 11 residues long. CDR1 and CDR2 (germline): MGHDK, SYGVNS. The CDR3 sequence is CASSVGLRYTF. In nucleotides, the CDR3 is TGTGCCAGCAGTGTAGGGCTTCGCTACACCTTC.

This clone showed up just once. This sequence joins TRBV30 and TRBJ1-2; TRBD1 is a possible D gene (6 bases). Germline lookup yields CDR1 GTSNPN and CDR2 SVGIG (reference sequence). V was clipped by 1 base and J by 6 bases, with 21 bases between them. This CDR3 spans 16 amino acids. This chain's CDR3 is CAWSALDWGAENGYTF. CDR3 nucleotides: TGTGCCTGGAGTGCCCTCGATTGGGGGGCGGAGAATGGCTACACCTTC.

The chain recombines TRBV4-2 with TRBJ1-2; 9 positions match TRBD1. Germline lookup yields CDR1 LGHNA and CDR2 YNFKEQ. This CDR3 has 15 residues. Germline trimming cut 0 bases from V and 5 bases from J; bases unmatched to any gene: 4. The CDR3: CASSQESGTGYGYTF. The CDR3, as DNA: TGTGCCAGCAGCCAAGAATCGGGGACAGGGTATGGCTACACCTTC.

The sample holds one count of this clone. The V and J genes are TRBV28 and TRBJ2-1, with TRBD1 identical over 9 bases. The CDR3 has 15 amino acids. Looked up from germline, CDR1 is MDHEN and CDR2 is SYDVKM. V lost 3 bases, J lost 8 bases, and 8 bases stayed unmatched. The CDR3 DNA reads TGTGCCAGCAGTTTGGGGGGGACAGGGCGGCATGAGCAGTTCTTC. Protein product: CASSLGGTGRHEQFF.

The CDR3 sequence is CASSPGQLSEQYF. In DNA form, the CDR3 reads TGTGCCAGCAGTCCGGGACAGCTTAGCGAGCAGTACTTC. The rearrangement joins TRBV28 to TRBJ2-7, with TRBD1 identical over 7 bases. V shed 5 bases and J 6 bases; nucleotides not matched to a gene: 7. Germline V gene data show CDR1 as MDHEN and CDR2 as SYDVKM. CDR3 size: 13 residues.

The J gene is TRBJ1-1, the V gene TRBV6-6; a weak D match, TRBD1 (5 bases). Germline V lookup: CDR1 MNHNY, CDR2 SVGAGI (reference sequence). This CDR3 contains 11 residues. V was trimmed by 6 bases and J by 8 bases, leaving 10 bases between them. CDR3 sequence (DNA): TGTGCCAGCAGCCAGGGTGTCGAAGCTTTCTTT. This translates into CASSQGVEAFF.

The CDR3 sequence: CASSQDQRGYTDTQYF. The CDR3 bases are TGCGCCAGCAGCCAAGACCAGCGGGGATACACAGATACGCAGTATTTT. This chain links TRBV4-3 with TRBJ2-3, with 7 positions matching TRBD2. The CDR3 has 16 amino acids. The J segment lost 2 bases and the V segment lost 0 bases, leaving 5 bases of the junction unmatched. CDR1 is LGHNA and CDR2 is YSLEER in the germline V gene.

The rearrangement uses TRBV4-3 and TRBJ2-1, with a possible D match to TRBD1 (5 bases). V was clipped by 0 bases and J by 4 bases, with 13 bases between them. Germline-derived CDR1 and CDR2 are LGHNA and YSLEER. The CDR3 runs to 16 residues. The CDR3 sequence: CASSQDFDSLYNEQFF. As DNA, the CDR3 is TGCGCCAGCAGCCAAGACTTCGACAGTCTATACAATGAGCAGTTCTTC.

The chain uses TRBV15 and TRBJ1-1; D not certain. With 0 bases removed from V and 7 bases from J, the gap between germline ends came to 12 bases. Germline assignment: CDR1 LNHNV and CDR2 YYDKDF (reference sequence). The CDR3 sequence is 14 residues long. The CDR3 nucleotides read TGTGCCACCAGCAGAGATCATGTGGCAGGTGAAGCTTTCTTT. It encodes CATSRDHVAGEAFF.

The table lists this clone with a few counts. The V call is TRBV6-5, the J call TRBJ1-1; D is unclear. V lost 7 bases, J lost 2 bases, and 14 bases lay in between. The CDR3 extends over 14 amino acids. CDR1 is MNHEY, CDR2 SVGAGI, per germline. This CDR3 reads CASISPGGNTEAFF. CDR3 nucleotide sequence: TGTGCCAGCATTTCCCCCGGCGGTAACACTGAAGCTTTCTTT.

This rearrangement joins TRBV19 to TRBJ1-1; D gene uncertain. Germline assignment: CDR1 LNHDA and CDR2 SQIVND (reference sequence). The V end lost 5 bases, the J end lost 0 bases, and 13 bases lay between the germline ends. This CDR3 comprises 15 residues. CDR3 bases: TGTGCCAGTAGTGTCGGGTCAAGAGTGAACACTGAAGCTTTCTTT. It codes for CASSVGSRVNTEAFF.

This chain uses TRBV28 with TRBJ1-6; D uncertain. Trimming stripped 5 bases from V and 6 bases from J, with 11 bases between. In germline, CDR1 is MDHEN, CDR2 SYDVKM. The CDR3 runs 14 residues. CDR3 sequence: CASSPSVVNSPLHF. CDR3 bases: TGTGCCAGCAGTCCGTCCGTTGTTAATTCACCCCTCCACTTT.

V and J are TRBV19 and TRBJ1-5; D gene unclear. The CDR3 consists of 15 residues. Looked up from germline, CDR1 is LNHDA and CDR2 is SQIVND (reference sequence). Trimming removed 3 bases from V and 4 bases from J, with 13 bases in between. The CDR3 region is CASSMRPALNQPQHF. In DNA, the CDR3 is TGTGCCAGTAGTATGCGGCCCGCCCTTAATCAGCCCCAGCATTTT.

The chain uses TRBV2 and TRBJ2-5, with TRBD1 as a possible D gene (6 bases). V was cut by 6 bases and J by 1 base, with 15 bases left in between. CDR3 length: 15 residues. The germline V gene encodes CDR1 SNHLY and CDR2 FYNNEI. CDR3 protein: CASRTGTIIQETQYF. The CDR3 DNA follows: TGTGCCAGCAGGACCGGGACAATAATCCAAGAGACCCAGTACTTC.

Concerning this clone: An end of the junction does not agree with germline; a read error may underlie this. The chain couples TRBV2 to TRBJ1-3; D may be TRBD1 (5 bases). Per the germline V gene, CDR1 is SNHLY and CDR2 is FYNNEI. The CDR3 has 14 residues. CDR3 loop: CASSQARVGYTIYF. The CDR3 region has the DNA TGTGCCAGCTCCCAGGCCAGGGTTGGATACACCATATATTTT. Supplemented by reference TRBV2 and TRBJ1-3, the full variable domain reads EPEVTQTPSHQVTQMGQEVILRCVPISNHLYFYWYRQILGQKVEFLVSFYNNEISEKSEIFDDQFSVERPDGSNFTLKIRSTKLEDSAMYFCASSQARVGYTIYFGEGSWLTVV.

This clone was found once. J is TRBJ1-3 and V is TRBV4-3, with D maybe TRBD1 (6 bases). Germline loops: CDR1 LGHNA, CDR2 YSLEER. The CDR3 consists of 15 residues. V was pared by 0 bases and J by 7 bases, with 13 bases between. The CDR3 sequence: CASSQDIQGINTIYF. In DNA, the CDR3 is TGCGCCAGCAGCCAAGATATACAGGGTATTAACACCATATATTTT.

This clone occurred a few times. The chain is built from TRBV2 and TRBJ1-6, with D unresolved. Germline-derived CDR1 and CDR2 are SNHLY and FYNNEI. The CDR3 consists of 15 residues. V shed 0 bases and J shed 6 bases, with 9 bases lying between them. CDR3 bases: TGTGCCAGCAGTGAAGCGCTTCTGGGTAATTCACCCCTCCACTTT. Its protein product is CASSEALLGNSPLHF.